The next 18 T cell receptor beta chains were all read from a single sample in a study of T cells in Graves' hyperthyroidism and ophthalmopathy. Amplified regions were TCR beta CDR3 sequences from RNA transcripts. HTBI primers were the set used in a first-round RT-PCR of the TCR CDR3. TCRdb re-called the multiplex PCR reads with MiXCR, one entry per CDR3 protein. The table has about 640,000 distinct CDR3 sequences, more than 12% seen once. Sequenced material: blood. These receptors originate from a woman aged 45-65 years with Graves' ophthalmopathy.

The chain couples TRBV19 to TRBJ2-1; 11 nucleotides agree with TRBD2. Losses at the gene ends were 8 bases for V and 5 bases for J; bases not matched to a gene: 5. Germline V gives CDR1 LNHDA, CDR2 SQIVND (reference sequence). The CDR3 consists of 14 residues. This CDR3 is CASQGLAVHNEQFF. For the CDR3, the DNA is TGTGCCAGTCAGGGACTAGCGGTTCACAATGAGCAGTTCTTC.

This clonotype was counted at least ten times. The J gene is TRBJ2-1, the V gene TRBV7-8, with TRBD2 matching 8 bases. The CDR3 extends over 15 amino acids. V lost 1 base to trimming and J lost 6 bases; unmatched junction nucleotides: 5. CDR1 is SGHVS, CDR2 FQNEAQ, per germline. This chain's CDR3 is CASSLGGLAGNEQFF. The CDR3 nucleotides read TGTGCCAGCAGCTTAGGCGGGCTAGCGGGCAATGAGCAGTTCTTC.

A few counts support this clonotype. The gene calls are TRBV5-1 and TRBJ2-4; 8 bases are shared with TRBD1. This CDR3 spans 14 amino acids. The germline V gene has CDR1 SGHRS and CDR2 YFSETQ. Trimming removed 4 bases from V and 6 bases from J; junction bases left unmatched: 6. The CDR3 here is CASSAGQDPNIQYF. The CDR3, as DNA: TGCGCCAGCAGCGCGGGACAGGACCCAAACATTCAGTACTTC. Full variable domain (missing parts from reference TRBV5-1 and TRBJ2-4): KAGVTQTPRYLIKTRGQQVTLSCSPISGHRSVSWYQQTPGQGLQFLFEYFSETQRNKGNFPGRFSGRQFSNSRSEMNVSTLELGDSALYLCASSAGQDPNIQYFGAGTRLSVL.

This clonotype occurred many times. The V call is TRBV20-1, the J call TRBJ2-7; possible D gene TRBD1, 5 bases. Germline CDR1 reads DFQATT; CDR2 reads SNEGSKA (reference sequence). Deletions cut 4 bases from V and 3 bases from J, with 13 bases between. The CDR3 has 13 residues. This CDR3 is CSAKGMLYYEQYF. The DNA of the CDR3 is TGCAGTGCTAAGGGGATGCTTTACTACGAGCAGTACTTC.

The V and J genes are TRBV28 and TRBJ1-1; maybe TRBD1 (5 bases). Per the germline V gene, CDR1 is MDHEN and CDR2 is SYDVKM. The V and J ends lost 6 bases and 3 bases respectively, with 26 bases between them. The CDR3 has 18 residues. The CDR3 coding sequence is TGTGCCAGCAGCCTTCCCGCAGGGAGGGGCAGAAGGGACACTGAAGCTTTCTTT. Translated, it gives CASSLPAGRGRRDTEAFF.

There are many counts of this clonotype. The V and J genes are TRBV28 and TRBJ1-2; TRBD1 matches at 7 bases. CDR1 and CDR2 from the germline V gene are MDHEN and SYDVKM. The CDR3 length is 14 residues. Germline trimming cut 4 bases from V and 8 bases from J; bases unmatched to any gene: 10. The CDR3 loop reads CASSWTGTARGYTF. Written as DNA, the CDR3 is TGTGCCAGCAGTTGGACCGGGACAGCTAGGGGCTACACCTTC.

This clonotype was found many times. This sequence joins TRBV7-9 and TRBJ2-7, with D perhaps TRBD2 (5 bases). This CDR3 region has 17 residues. Trimming cost V 2 bases and J 1 base, with 18 bases left between them. Germline CDR1 reads SEHNR; CDR2 reads FQNEAQ (reference sequence). The CDR3 DNA reads TGTGCCAGCAGCTTAAGCCCGGAGCGGATCAATTCCTACGAGCAGTACTTC. The encoded protein is CASSLSPERINSYEQYF.

The gene calls are TRBV7-2 and TRBJ2-1, with 14 bases lining up with TRBD2. CDR3 length equals 21 residues. CDR1 and CDR2 (germline): SGHTA, FQGNSA. Trimming took 5 bases from V and 4 from J; bases not matched to a gene: 19. CDR3 amino acids: CASSLTRAGLAGVALYNEQFF. The DNA of the CDR3 is TGTGCCAGCAGCCTCACTCGGGCGGGACTAGCGGGAGTCGCACTATACAATGAGCAGTTCTTC.

In this sample, this clonotype turned up many times. The rearrangement links TRBV7-9 to TRBJ1-2; D is undetermined. The CDR3 runs to 14 residues. V was trimmed by 2 bases and J by 2 bases, leaving 9 bases between them. Germline V gene data show CDR1 as SEHNR and CDR2 as FQNEAQ (reference sequence). CDR3 sequence (DNA): TGTGCCAGCAGCTTAAGTTGGCAGAACTATGGCTACACCTTC. It yields the protein CASSLSWQNYGYTF. Variable domain in full (rest from reference TRBV7-9 and TRBJ1-2): DTGVSQNPRHKITKRGQNVTFRCDPISEHNRLYWYRQTLGQGPEFLTYFQNEAQLEKSRLLSDRFSAERPKGSFSTLEIQRTEQGDSAMYLCASSLSWQNYGYTFGSGTRLTVV.

This clonotype has just a few counts. The J gene is TRBJ2-5, the V gene TRBV6-1; D is unresolved. Germline assignment: CDR1 MNHNS and CDR2 SASEGT. The CDR3 is 10 residues long. The V and J ends lost 7 bases and 8 bases respectively, with 8 bases between them. In DNA form, the CDR3 reads TGTGCCAGCAAAGGCATCACCCAGTACTTC. It codes for CASKGITQYF.

This clonotype was found many times. V gene TRBV28 combines with J gene TRBJ1-2; 7 nucleotides agree with TRBD1. The CDR3 runs 18 residues. In germline, CDR1 is MDHEN, CDR2 SYDVKM. The V gene end was trimmed by 5 bases and the J gene end by 3 bases; junction bases not matched to a gene: 18. For the CDR3, the DNA is TGTGCCAGCAGTCTCCCACAAGCCACAGGGGCCCGGGACTATGGCTACACCTTC. Translated: CASSLPQATGARDYGYTF.

This clonotype occurred many times. CDR3 nucleotides: TGTGCCATCAGCCATCAGCGGGACCTTTACGAGCAGTACTTC. Translating gives CAISHQRDLYEQYF. The J gene is TRBJ2-7, the V gene TRBV10-3; 7 nucleotides match TRBD2. CDR3 length equals 14 residues. Germline V CDR1 and CDR2: ENHRY, SYGVKD. V dropped 6 bases and J dropped 4; count of bases not matched to a gene: 9.

V usage is TRBV6-1 and J usage is TRBJ1-2; tentative D call: TRBD1 (6 bases). The germline V and J ends were trimmed by 6 bases and 5 bases, with 16 bases remaining between them. This CDR3 region has 14 residues. Germline V gives CDR1 MNHNS, CDR2 SASEGT. The CDR3 DNA reads as TGTGCCAGCAGCCAACAGGGTGGGGGGTATGGCTACACCTTC. It translates to CASSQQGGGYGYTF.

CDR3 in amino acids: CSARVVTVQETQYF. For the CDR3, the DNA is TGCAGTGCTAGAGTAGTAACAGTCCAAGAGACCCAGTACTTC. The V and J genes are TRBV20-1 and TRBJ2-5; unclear D gene. The V and J ends lost 1 base and 1 base respectively, with 10 bases between them. The CDR3 has 14 amino acids. Germline CDR1 and CDR2: DFQATT and SNEGSKA (reference sequence).

The chain has TRBV19 and TRBJ1-4; TRBD1 matches at 9 bases. V lost 2 bases to trimming and J lost 8 bases; unmatched junction nucleotides: 9. The CDR3 length is 16 residues. Germline V lookup: CDR1 LNHDA, CDR2 SQIVND (reference sequence). CDR3 nucleotides: TGTGCCAGTAGTATAACATACAGGGGGCCGCGGGAAAAACTGTTTTTT. As protein: CASSITYRGPREKLFF. The full variable domain, its missing parts supplied by reference TRBV19 and TRBJ1-4, is DGGITQSPKYLFRKEGQNVTLSCEQNLNHDAMYWYRQDPGQGLRLIYYSQIVNDFQKGDIAEGYSVSREKKESFPLTVTSAQKNPTAFYLCASSITYRGPREKLFFGSGTQLSVL.

This clonotype showed up many times. The chain is built from TRBV7-2 and TRBJ1-1, with D unclear. CDR1 and CDR2 (germline): SGHTA, FQGNSA. V was pared by 4 bases and J by 2 bases, with 17 bases between. The CDR3 runs to 16 residues. The CDR3 loop is CASSYLLPGPNTEAFF. The CDR3 region has the DNA TGTGCCAGCAGCTACCTACTCCCGGGTCCTAACACTGAAGCTTTCTTT.

The chain recombines TRBV30 with TRBJ1-5; D gene unclear. The CDR3 has 13 residues. Germline V gene lookup returns CDR1 GTSNPN and CDR2 SVGIG (reference sequence). Trimming stripped 0 bases from V and 5 bases from J, with 8 bases between. The CDR3 is CAWSVSQYQPQHF. The CDR3 DNA is TGTGCCTGGAGTGTTTCCCAGTATCAGCCCCAGCATTTT.

This clonotype was counted ten times or more. J is TRBJ2-1 and V is TRBV11-3, with 10 bases aligning to TRBD2. The CDR3 is made up of 16 amino acids. Germline CDR1 is SGHNT and CDR2 is YENEEA. The V and J ends lost 3 bases and 2 bases, in that order; junction bases with no gene match: 4. DNA for the CDR3: TGTGCCAGCAGCTTGGGGACTAGCGAAACCTACAATGAGCAGTTCTTC. Translation gives CASSLGTSETYNEQFF.